One sample yielded the 24 T cell receptor beta chains listed below, sequenced in a study of cytomegalovirus exposure and HLA in healthy donors. The study ran its PCR with 60 Vbeta and 13 Jbeta primers. Sequencing used immunoSEQ multiplex PCR; TCRdb keeps in-frame clones, though not all of them. Of about 180,000 clones in the sample, 80% were seen once. What was sequenced was PBMCs. The receptors originated from a girl aged 5 to 17 in good health and CMV-seropositive.

The V and J genes are TRBV5-1 and TRBJ1-1; D is uncertain. Trimming left V 4 bases short and J 11 bases short, with 18 bases between. Germline values: CDR1 SGHRS, CDR2 YFSETQ. This CDR3 has 13 amino acids. The CDR3 DNA sequence: TGCGCCAGCAGCAACCGGGAAGGATACGGGGCTTTCTTT. This translates into CASSNREGYGAFF.

This clone was seen a handful of times. J is TRBJ1-3 and V is TRBV6-5; a possible D gene is TRBD1 (5 bases). V gave up 8 bases and J gave up 16 bases, with 18 bases separating them. There are 11 residues in the CDR3. Germline-derived CDR1 and CDR2 are MNHEY and SVGAGI. The CDR3 sequence: CASSTRGIEYF. The DNA for the CDR3 is TGTGCCAGCTCCACCCGGGGGATCGAGTATTTT.

The chain carries TRBV7-9 and TRBJ2-7; TRBD1 aligns across 8 bases. Germline CDR1 reads SEHNR; CDR2 reads FQNEAQ (reference sequence). This CDR3 is built from 14 residues. V was clipped by 3 bases and J by 5 bases; unmatched bases: 6. The CDR3 DNA sequence: TGTGCCAGCAGCTTCAGGACAGGGCGAGACGAGCAGTACTTC. It yields the protein CASSFRTGRDEQYF. The whole variable domain, remainder taken from reference TRBV7-9 and TRBJ2-7, is DTGVSQNPRHKITKRGQNVTFRCDPISEHNRLYWYRQTLGQGPEFLTYFQNEAQLEKSRLLSDRFSAERPKGSFSTLEIQRTEQGDSAMYLCASSFRTGRDEQYFGPGTRLTVT.

CDR3 residues: CASSLGTSGGYEQYF. The CDR3 DNA reads as TGTGCCAGCAGTTTAGGAACTAGCGGGGGCTACGAGCAGTACTTC. The genes are TRBV27 and TRBJ2-7; 11 nucleotides align to TRBD2. The CDR3 contains 15 residues. V dropped 2 bases and J dropped 3; count of bases not matched to a gene: 3. Germline CDR1 reads MNHEY; CDR2 reads SMNVEV (reference sequence).

The chain joins TRBV6-1 to TRBJ1-5, with 9 nucleotides matching TRBD1. The V gene's germline CDR1 is MNHNS and CDR2 SASEGT. The CDR3 length is 18 residues. Unmatched junction bases numbered 12, after V lost 6 bases and J lost 0 bases. CDR3 nucleotides: TGTGCCAGCAGGGAAAGGGACAGGGACCCTTATAGCAATCAGCCCCAGCATTTT. As protein: CASRERDRDPYSNQPQHF.

The chain joins TRBV6-6 to TRBJ2-5, with D possibly TRBD1 on 6 matching bases. Germline values: CDR1 MNHNY, CDR2 SVGAGI (reference sequence). V lost 7 bases and J lost 4, with 16 bases in between. There are 14 residues in the CDR3. The CDR3 nucleotides are TGTGCCAGCACCCGGGAAGGGGGATTAGAGACCCAGTACTTC. Protein product: CASTREGGLETQYF.

The chain uses TRBV4-2 and TRBJ2-7; TRBD1 agrees at 7 bases. The CDR3 has 15 residues. V trimming: 0 bases; J trimming: 0 bases; junction bases outside the gene matches: 2. Germline V gene data show CDR1 as LGHNA and CDR2 as YNFKEQ. CDR3 sequence: CASSQESGGSYEQYF. The DNA for the CDR3 is TGTGCCAGCAGCCAAGAATCAGGGGGCTCCTACGAGCAGTACTTC.

The V call is TRBV2, the J call TRBJ2-7, with TRBD2 identical over 8 bases. This CDR3 comprises 12 residues. Unmatched junction bases numbered 3, after V lost 8 bases and J lost 3 bases. Germline V gene lookup returns CDR1 SNHLY and CDR2 FYNNEI. CDR3 sequence reads: CASPSGSYEQYF. CDR3 in DNA: TGTGCCAGCCCAAGCGGGAGCTACGAGCAGTACTTC.

The V and J genes are TRBV2 and TRBJ1-1; 8 nucleotides match TRBD1. Germline V lookup: CDR1 SNHLY, CDR2 FYNNEI. Trimming at V came to 4 bases and at J to 5 bases, leaving 6 bases not matched to a gene. The CDR3 length is 14 residues. DNA for the CDR3: TGTGCCAGCAGTGTTGAACAGGGGGGGACTGAAGCTTTCTTT. This codes for CASSVEQGGTEAFF.

The rearrangement links TRBV10-3 to TRBJ2-7, with a possible D match to TRBD1 (6 bases). Deletions cut 6 bases from V and 5 bases from J, with 11 bases between. CDR3 length equals 12 residues. CDR1 and CDR2 (germline): ENHRY, SYGVKD. The CDR3 loop is CAISTGSHEQYF. The CDR3, as DNA: TGTGCCATCAGCACAGGGAGCCACGAGCAGTACTTC.

V usage is TRBV7-9 and J usage is TRBJ2-3; no clear D. CDR1 and CDR2 (germline): SEHNR, FQNEAQ (reference sequence). With 4 bases removed from V and 8 bases from J, the gap between germline ends came to 13 bases. The CDR3 spans 13 residues. The CDR3 here is CASSSDWSGTQYF. Written as DNA, the CDR3 is TGTGCCAGCAGCTCCGATTGGAGTGGTACGCAGTATTTT.

This chain uses TRBV7-9 with TRBJ1-2, with D unresolved. V was shortened by 3 bases and J by 8 bases, with 22 bases between the two germline ends. Germline assignment: CDR1 SEHNR and CDR2 FQNEAQ (reference sequence). The CDR3 runs to 16 residues. The DNA of the CDR3 is TGTGCCAGCAGCTTTTTGAACGGCAGGAATCGTCAGGGCTACACCTTC. It yields the protein CASSFLNGRNRQGYTF.

The rearrangement links TRBV6-6 to TRBJ1-2; D not resolved. With 0 bases removed from V and 2 bases from J, the gap between germline ends came to 4 bases. Per the germline V gene, CDR1 is MNHNY and CDR2 is SVGAGI (reference sequence). The CDR3 covers 13 residues. As DNA, the CDR3 is TGTGCCAGCAGTTACTCACAGAACTATGGCTACACCTTC. It yields the protein CASSYSQNYGYTF.

J is TRBJ1-5 and V is TRBV12-2; TRBD1 is the table's D call, not checked against the DNA. TRBV12-2 is a pseudogene locus. This CDR3 contains 20 residues. CDR3 amino acids: CASRLSRPGQTQTSNQPQHF. The CDR3 region has the DNA TGTGCAAGTCGCTTATCAAGACCGGGACAGACACAAACTAGCAATCAGCCCCAGCATTTT.

This rearrangement joins TRBV9 to TRBJ2-7; tentative D call: TRBD2 (5 bases). Germline V gene sequence: CDR1 SGDLS, CDR2 YYNGEE. This CDR3 is 13 amino acids long. Trimming removed 4 bases from V and 3 bases from J, with 11 bases in between. CDR3 sequence: CASSRTTSYEQYF. As DNA, the CDR3 is TGTGCCAGCAGCCGGACCACTAGCTACGAGCAGTACTTC. Combining the CDR3 with reference TRBV9 and TRBJ2-7 gives the whole variable domain DSGVTQTPKHLITATGQRVTLRCSPRSGDLSVYWYQQSLDQGLQFLIQYYNGEERAKGNILERFSAQQFPDLHSELNLSSLELGDSALYFCASSRTTSYEQYFGPGTRLTVT.

This clone was seen once. The chain has TRBV19 and TRBJ1-2; D possibly corresponds to TRBD1 (5 bases). The CDR3 runs to 13 residues. V shed 6 bases and J shed 5 bases, with 13 bases lying between them. The germline gives CDR1 LNHDA, CDR2 SQIVND (reference sequence). As DNA, the CDR3 is TGTGCCAGTAGACCACCGGACACTTATGGCTACACCTTC. Amino acids: CASRPPDTYGYTF.

The J gene is TRBJ1-1, the V gene TRBV10-3, with TRBD1 matching over 7 bases. V gave up 10 bases and J gave up 1 base; unmatched junction bases: 9. The CDR3 runs 14 residues. CDR1 is ENHRY, CDR2 SYGVKD, per germline. CDR3 nucleotide sequence: TGTGCCACCAGACGGGACAGTTCGAACACTGAAGCTTTCTTT. Its translation: CATRRDSSNTEAFF.

The table lists this clone with a few counts. V and J are TRBV25-1 and TRBJ1-4; TRBD1 agrees at 7 bases. The ends lost 4 bases at V and 8 bases at J; junction bases unmatched: 7. Germline-derived CDR1 and CDR2 are MGHDK and SYGVNS. The CDR3 is 14 amino acids. As DNA, the CDR3 is TGTGCCAGCAGTGTCGAGGGACAGTGGGAAAAACTGTTTTTT. It specifies CASSVEGQWEKLFF.

About this clone itself: The same CDR3 can be traced to other DNA sequences in this sample. CDR3 nucleotide sequence: TGTGCCAGTAGTATAGGAGGCGGGAGGGCCAACAATGAGCAGTTCTTC. Translating it yields CASSIGGGRANNEQFF. The genes are TRBV19 and TRBJ2-1, with 9 bases that match TRBD2. Per the germline V gene, CDR1 is LNHDA and CDR2 is SQIVND (reference sequence). Germline trimming cut 1 base from V and 5 bases from J; bases unmatched to any gene: 6. CDR3 length: 16 residues.

This clone was counted only a few times. The J gene is TRBJ2-4, the V gene TRBV5-4, with TRBD1 identical over 9 bases. Germline values: CDR1 SGHNT, CDR2 YYREEE (reference sequence). This CDR3 comprises 16 residues. With 1 base clipped from V and 6 bases from J, the junction kept 8 bases outside the gene matches. This chain's CDR3 is CASSLRRTGVGNIQYF. In nucleotides, the CDR3 is TGTGCCAGCAGCTTGCGGAGGACAGGGGTGGGAAACATTCAGTACTTC.

The chain has TRBV7-9 and TRBJ2-7; 8 bases align to TRBD2. The V gene's germline CDR1 is SEHNR and CDR2 FQNEAQ (reference sequence). CDR3 length: 15 residues. V shed 3 bases and J 3 bases; nucleotides not matched to a gene: 7. The CDR3 DNA follows: TGTGCCAGCAGCTTGAGCGGGAGTTCGCGCTACGAGCAGTACTTC. This sequence encodes CASSLSGSSRYEQYF.

This chain connects TRBV16 to TRBJ1-5; D may be TRBD1 (5 bases). CDR3 length: 15 amino acids. Germline V CDR1 and CDR2: KGHSY, FQNENV. V was pared by 8 bases and J by 5 bases, with 19 bases between. DNA of the CDR3: TGTGCCAGCTCCCACACGGGGGTACTCCATCAGCCCCAGCATTTT. This encodes CASSHTGVLHQPQHF.

CDR3 region: CASSLGGATGQETQYF. CDR3 sequence (DNA): TGCGCCAGCAGCCTTGGAGGGGCGACAGGGCAAGAGACCCAGTACTTC. V is TRBV5-1 and J is TRBJ2-5; D may be TRBD1 (7 bases). Trimming cost V 4 bases and J 2 bases, with 18 bases left between them. In germline, CDR1 is SGHRS, CDR2 YFSETQ. This CDR3 has 16 residues. The whole variable domain, filled in from reference TRBV5-1 and TRBJ2-5, reads KAGVTQTPRYLIKTRGQQVTLSCSPISGHRSVSWYQQTPGQGLQFLFEYFSETQRNKGNFPGRFSGRQFSNSRSEMNVSTLELGDSALYLCASSLGGATGQETQYFGPGTRLLVL.

The chain employs TRBV7-3 and TRBJ1-5, with D unresolved. V was shortened by 0 bases and J by 1 base, with 7 bases between the two germline ends. The germline V gene encodes CDR1 SGHTA and CDR2 FQGTGA. This CDR3 has 15 amino acids. The CDR3 DNA is TGTGCCAGCAGCTTAACGGCAGGAAGCAATCAGCCCCAGCATTTT. It is translated as CASSLTAGSNQPQHF.